These 32 T cell receptor beta chains came from one sample sequenced in a study of blood T cell repertoires in COVID-19. The table came from immunoSEQ multiplex PCR; TCRdb's copy has only in-frame clones and leaves some out. The sample includes approximately 25,000 clones, 90% to 95% of them seen just once. Sample: peripheral blood. Receptors originate from a human donor with active COVID-19. The donor label of this sample is uncertain.

The V gene is TRBV18, the J gene TRBJ2-1; tentative D call: TRBD1 (6 bases). The CDR3 sequence is 17 residues long. Germline values: CDR1 KGHSH, CDR2 LQKENI. V lost 3 bases and J lost 5, with 20 bases in between. The CDR3 DNA sequence: TGTGCCAGCTCACCCCTCCTGTCGACAGGTTCTGACAATGAGCAGTTCTTC. This codes for CASSPLLSTGSDNEQFF.

This chain connects TRBV19 to TRBJ1-1, with 7 bases matching TRBD1. The V gene's germline CDR1 is LNHDA and CDR2 SQIVND (reference sequence). J gave up 5 bases and V 1 base, and 7 bases lay outside the gene matches. The CDR3 has 15 residues. The CDR3 here is CASSIALQGRTEAFF. The CDR3 region has the DNA TGTGCCAGTAGTATAGCCCTACAGGGGCGAACTGAAGCTTTCTTT.

V is TRBV5-1 and J is TRBJ2-7; D might be TRBD1 (5 bases). This CDR3 comprises 13 residues. The V gene lost 2 bases and the J gene lost 2 bases, with 8 bases spanning the gap. Per the germline V gene, CDR1 is SGHRS and CDR2 is YFSETQ. The CDR3 here is CASSLQATYEQYF. The CDR3 DNA reads as TGCGCCAGCAGCTTACAGGCGACCTACGAGCAGTACTTC.

The J gene is TRBJ2-1, the V gene TRBV7-2; 10 positions match TRBD2. There are 15 residues in the CDR3. CDR1 and CDR2 from the germline V gene are SGHTA and FQGNSA. The junction had 4 bases not matched to a gene; V was cut back by 5 bases and J by 3 bases. This CDR3 is CASSRTSGDYNEQFF. In nucleotides, the CDR3 is TGTGCCAGCAGCCGGACTAGCGGAGACTACAATGAGCAGTTCTTC.

This clone was observed once. The J gene is TRBJ2-1, the V gene TRBV7-9; 11 bases align to TRBD2. The CDR3 has 16 residues. V was pared by 5 bases and J by 6 bases, with 9 bases of the junction left unmatched. Looked up from germline, CDR1 is SEHNR and CDR2 is FQNEAQ (reference sequence). Written as DNA, the CDR3 is TGTGCCAGCAGCCCCAAGACTAGCGGGATTCGCAATGAGCAGTTCTTC. It yields the protein CASSPKTSGIRNEQFF.

This clone was counted once. The J gene is TRBJ2-5, the V gene TRBV5-1; D gene ambiguous. V was cut by 0 bases and J by 0 bases, with 6 bases left in between. The germline V gene has CDR1 SGHRS and CDR2 YFSETQ. The CDR3 extends over 14 amino acids. CDR3 nucleotide sequence: TGCGCCAGCAGCTTGGAAGACAACCAAGAGACCCAGTACTTC. Protein product: CASSLEDNQETQYF.

This chain links TRBV12-5 with TRBJ2-3; 12 positions match TRBD2. The CDR3 spans 14 residues. The germline CDR1 and CDR2 sequences are LGHNT and FRNRAP. The J segment lost 5 bases and the V segment lost 6 bases, leaving 3 bases of the junction unmatched. CDR3: CASGTGLAGDTQYF. CDR3 bases: TGTGCTAGTGGGACGGGACTAGCGGGAGATACGCAGTATTTT.

V and J are TRBV7-9 and TRBJ1-2; D remains ambiguous. From germline, CDR1 is SEHNR and CDR2 FQNEAQ (reference sequence). The CDR3 extends over 15 amino acids. V was cut by 0 bases and J by 5 bases, with 13 bases left in between. The DNA for the CDR3 is TGTGCCAGCAGCTTAGCTGCAGTAAGAGGTTATGGCTACACCTTC. Amino acid sequence: CASSLAAVRGYGYTF.

The chain combines TRBV5-4 with TRBJ2-7; TRBD1 is a possible D gene (6 bases). Germline CDR1 and CDR2: SGHNT and YYREEE (reference sequence). This CDR3 comprises 14 residues. V lost 1 base and J 2 bases, leaving 10 bases between the germline ends. CDR3 in DNA: TGTGCCAGCAGCTTGCGGGACACGACCTACGAGCAGTACTTC. Translated, it gives CASSLRDTTYEQYF. The full variable domain, its missing parts supplied by reference TRBV5-4 and TRBJ2-7, is ETGVTQSPTHLIKTRGQQVTLRCSSQSGHNTVSWYQQALGQGPQFIFQYYREEENGRGNFPPRFSGLQFPNYSSELNVNALELDDSALYLCASSLRDTTYEQYFGPGTRLTVT.

This clone was seen a few times. The chain joins TRBV21-1 to TRBJ2-2; the D segment call TRBD2 is taken from the table without a DNA check. TRBV21-1 is assigned pseudogene status. The CDR3 has 17 residues. For the CDR3, the DNA is TGTGCCAGCACCGGGTATCTAGCGGAATATTACACCGGGGAGCTGTTTTTT. It specifies CASTGYLAEYYTGELFF.

V usage is TRBV19 and J usage is TRBJ2-3, with D possibly TRBD1 on 5 matching bases. CDR3 size: 16 residues. V was clipped by 1 base and J by 1 base, with 12 bases between them. Germline CDR1 and CDR2: LNHDA and SQIVND (reference sequence). The CDR3 region is CASSIGQGFGTDTQYF. The CDR3 nucleotides are TGTGCCAGTAGTATAGGCCAGGGTTTTGGCACAGATACGCAGTATTTT.

DNA for the CDR3: TGTGCCACCAGTGCCCCTGGAGAGGCCGAGCAGTACTTC. This sequence encodes CATSAPGEAEQYF. J is TRBJ2-7 and V is TRBV24-1; D uncertain. V was cut by 5 bases and J by 6 bases, with 13 bases left in between. The CDR3 totals 13 residues. Germline V lookup: CDR1 KGHDR, CDR2 SFDVKD.

The count of this clone is one. The J gene is TRBJ2-7, the V gene TRBV5-1, with a tentative D call TRBD2 (6 bases). CDR1 is SGHRS, CDR2 YFSETQ, per germline. This CDR3 has 16 amino acids. V was cut by 0 bases and J by 3 bases, with 16 bases left in between. The CDR3 bases are TGCGCCAGCAGCTTGGAGGTAGCGGTGACCTTCTACGAGCAGTACTTC. It codes for CASSLEVAVTFYEQYF.

As for this clone: Relative to the germline gene, one junction end is altered; a read error may explain this. V usage is TRBV29-1 and J usage is TRBJ2-2; D gene uncertain. Germline-derived CDR1 and CDR2 are SQVTM and ANQGSEA. This CDR3 has 15 residues. The DNA of the CDR3 is TGCAGCCTTGAGGTAGGAGACGTTAGATCCGGGGAGCTGTTTTTT. It is translated as CSLEVGDVRSGELFF.

V gene TRBV29-1 combines with J gene TRBJ2-3, with D perhaps matching TRBD1 (6 bases). The CDR3 sequence is 15 residues long. V was pared by 5 bases and J by 2 bases, with 17 bases between. Per the germline V gene, CDR1 is SQVTM and CDR2 is ANQGSEA. In nucleotides, the CDR3 is TGCAGCGTTTGGGCTCGCGGACAGATCACAGATACGCAGTATTTT. It specifies CSVWARGQITDTQYF.

The chain carries TRBV30 and TRBJ1-2; unclear D gene. Trimming took off 0 bases at V and 8 bases at J, with 19 bases between the two ends. This CDR3 contains 15 residues. Germline loops: CDR1 GTSNPN, CDR2 SVGIG (reference sequence). The CDR3 loop reads CAWSVQRGGIYGYTF. For the CDR3, the DNA is TGTGCCTGGAGTGTCCAGCGGGGAGGGATTTACGGCTACACCTTC.

V usage is TRBV7-3 and J usage is TRBJ2-1, with a weak D call TRBD1 (5 bases). Germline V gene sequence: CDR1 SGHTA, CDR2 FQGTGA. CDR3 length equals 15 residues. The ends were cut back, 5 bases at V and 6 bases at J, with 17 bases in the middle. The CDR3 protein is CASSPRRDGANEQFF. The CDR3 region has the DNA TGTGCCAGCAGCCCCAGACGAGATGGGGCCAATGAGCAGTTCTTC.

The chain employs TRBV20-1 and TRBJ2-3; 10 bases are a match to TRBD2. This CDR3 comprises 16 residues. CDR1 and CDR2 from the germline V gene are DFQATT and SNEGSKA (reference sequence). The trim removed 3 bases at V and 2 bases at J, leaving 8 bases unmatched. The CDR3: CSASSASGGATDTQYF. The CDR3 DNA reads as TGCAGTGCTAGTAGTGCTAGCGGGGGAGCCACAGATACGCAGTATTTT.

There are a few counts of this clone. The CDR3 region has the DNA TGCGCCAGCAGTGCGAGCTCTGGAAACACCATATATTTT. It is translated as CASSASSGNTIYF. V is TRBV10-1 and J is TRBJ1-3; the D is unclear. V lost 4 bases, J lost 0 bases, and 4 bases lay in between. This CDR3 region has 13 residues. The V gene's germline CDR1 is WNHNN and CDR2 SYGVQD (reference sequence).

V gene TRBV27 combines with J gene TRBJ2-1; D remains ambiguous. Trimming removed 2 bases at V and 10 bases at J, with 15 bases between. The germline CDR1 and CDR2 sequences are MNHEY and SMNVEV (reference sequence). The CDR3 has 14 amino acids. For the CDR3, the DNA is TGTGCCAGCAGTTTAATGAATTCTCCTACGGAGCAGTTCTTC. Translation gives CASSLMNSPTEQFF.

The chain uses TRBV5-1 and TRBJ2-1, with D tentatively TRBD2 (6 bases). The CDR3 totals 15 residues. V was shortened by 0 bases and J by 6 bases, with 13 bases between the two germline ends. The germline gives CDR1 SGHRS, CDR2 YFSETQ. CDR3 nucleotides: TGCGCCAGCAGCTTGGCGGAGGGAGACGGCAATGAGCAGTTCTTC. Translated: CASSLAEGDGNEQFF.

This sequence joins TRBV4-3 and TRBJ1-3; maybe TRBD1 (6 bases). The V and J ends lost 4 bases and 8 bases respectively, with 15 bases between them. The CDR3 spans 14 residues. Germline-derived CDR1 and CDR2 are LGHNA and YSLEER. CDR3 DNA sequence: TGCGCCAGCAGCCCCGGGGGGGCGAGAGACACCATATATTTT. Encoded protein: CASSPGGARDTIYF.

This chain connects TRBV5-1 to TRBJ2-1; TRBD2 agrees at 8 bases. Losses at the gene ends were 3 bases for V and 0 bases for J; bases not matched to a gene: 2. This CDR3 is 15 amino acids long. Germline CDR1 SGHRS, CDR2 YFSETQ. DNA of the CDR3: TGCGCCAGCAGCTATAGCGGGGCCTCCTACAATGAGCAGTTCTTC. Amino acids: CASSYSGASYNEQFF.

The chain recombines TRBV5-4 with TRBJ2-2; D is uncertain. CDR1 is SGHNT and CDR2 is YYREEE in the germline V gene (reference sequence). The V gene lost 4 bases and the J gene lost 2 bases, with 3 bases spanning the gap. The CDR3 runs 12 residues. The CDR3 here is CASSPNTGELFF. CDR3 DNA sequence: TGTGCCAGCAGCCCTAACACCGGGGAGCTGTTTTTT.

The chain joins TRBV7-6 to TRBJ1-1, with 8 bases that match TRBD1. Trimming cost V 3 bases and J 4 bases; bases outside gene matches: 1. Per germline, CDR1 SGHVS and CDR2 FNYEAQ. The CDR3 spans 13 residues. CDR3 nucleotide sequence: TGTGCCAGCAGCTTCGGACAGGGCACTGAAGCTTTCTTT. This translates into CASSFGQGTEAFF.

This rearrangement joins TRBV11-1 to TRBJ2-2; D is uncertain. V shed 4 bases and J shed 2 bases, with 14 bases lying between them. This CDR3 has 16 amino acids. Germline V gene sequence: CDR1 SGHAT, CDR2 FQDESV (reference sequence). The DNA of the CDR3 is TGTGCCAGCAGCTCTGGCGGTACGAGAAACACCGGGGAGCTGTTTTTT. It specifies CASSSGGTRNTGELFF.

The chain couples TRBV28 to TRBJ2-1, with 9 bases identical to TRBD2. The germline V gene encodes CDR1 MDHEN and CDR2 SYDVKM. Unmatched junction bases numbered 10, after V lost 3 bases and J lost 4 bases. The CDR3 runs to 17 residues. Here the CDR3 reads CASSLSLSGSRYNEQFF. The DNA for the CDR3 is TGTGCCAGCAGTTTGTCCCTTAGCGGGAGTCGGTACAATGAGCAGTTCTTC.

V gene TRBV2 combines with J gene TRBJ2-6; D unresolved. Germline V gives CDR1 SNHLY, CDR2 FYNNEI. This CDR3 spans 15 amino acids. V was cut by 3 bases and J by 0 bases, with 6 bases left in between. CDR3 sequence (DNA): TGTGCCAGCAGTGATTGGAGCTCTGGGGCCAACGTCCTGACTTTC. As protein: CASSDWSSGANVLTF.

The chain has TRBV6-2 or TRBV6-3 and TRBJ2-7; perhaps TRBD1 as D (6 bases). Germline lookup yields CDR1 MNHEY and CDR2 SVGEGT. The germline V and J ends were trimmed by 6 bases and 4 bases, with 13 bases remaining between them. The CDR3 runs to 13 residues. The CDR3 here is CASSQDRAYEQYF. The CDR3 DNA is TGTGCCAGCAGCCAGGACAGAGCATACGAGCAGTACTTC.

This rearrangement joins TRBV5-4 to TRBJ2-1, with D possibly TRBD2 on 7 matching bases. CDR1 and CDR2 from the germline V gene are SGHNT and YYREEE (reference sequence). The CDR3 has 15 residues. V gave up 4 bases and J gave up 2 bases, with 13 bases separating them. CDR3 in DNA: TGTGCCAGCAGCCACATAGGGGGGGCCTACAATGAGCAGTTCTTC. This sequence encodes CASSHIGGAYNEQFF.

This chain links TRBV4-1 with TRBJ2-7, with 12 bases aligning to TRBD2. The germline V gene encodes CDR1 MGHRA and CDR2 YSYEKL. The CDR3 length is 16 residues. With 4 bases clipped from V and 0 bases from J, the junction kept 4 bases outside the gene matches. DNA for the CDR3: TGCGCCAGCAGCCTCGGACTAGCGGGGTTCTCCTACGAGCAGTACTTC. It specifies CASSLGLAGFSYEQYF.

The chain links TRBV7-9 to TRBJ2-2; 13 nucleotides match TRBD2. This CDR3 is 16 amino acids long. Germline trimming cut 8 bases from V and 2 bases from J; bases unmatched to any gene: 5. In germline, CDR1 is SEHNR, CDR2 FQNEAQ (reference sequence). The CDR3 DNA is TGTGCCAGCGAGGGACTAGCGGGACCCAACACCGGGGAGCTGTTTTTT. This codes for CASEGLAGPNTGELFF.